Sequencing of this T cell receptor (beta chain) was carried out in a study of PD-1 blockade in classical Hodgkin lymphoma. Assay used: immunoSEQ multiplex PCR; TCRdb lists only in-frame clones, some missing. The sample records around 17,000 clones, around 82% being singletons. Study outcomes and limitations: Baseline TCR diversity was reportedly lower in newly diagnosed patients than healthy donors. At C4D1, TCR diversity had climbed significantly for CD4+ cells, though not for CD8+ cells. Prior to therapy, complete responders displayed diversity much like that of newly diagnosed patients.

Specified time point: cycle 4 day 1 (C4D1), after six to seven weeks of nivolumab. Each patient experienced a relapse that followed autologous stem cell transplantation, and brentuximab vedotin exposure varied. In its sample, this clone was seen once. What it binds is not known. Per the germline V gene, CDR1 is SGHVS and CDR2 is FQNEAQ. This CDR3 contains 14 residues. V was clipped by 5 bases and J by 2 bases, with 9 bases between them. The genes are TRBV7-8 and TRBJ2-2; D might be TRBD1 (6 bases). The sequences come from peripheral blood mononuclear cells (PBMCs), collected before the fourth cycle of nivolumab. The sequence was obtained from a human donor with classical Hodgkin lymphoma. The CDR3 nucleotides read TGTGCCAGCAGCAAGGGGGTAAACACCGGGGAGCTGTTTTTT. Its protein product is CASSKGVNTGELFF.